These 30 T cell receptor beta chains were all obtained from the same sample, sequenced in a study of OX40 agonist ivuxolimab in advanced cancers. Assay used: immunoSEQ multiplex PCR; TCRdb lists only in-frame clones, some missing. This sample has fewer than 90,000 clones; 80% to 90% occur once, and the top ten carry 2% to 2.5%. Here the sequenced sample was CD4+ or CD8+ T cells sorted from blood, taken in a trial of the OX40 agonist ivuxolimab. All receptors come from an adult with an advanced solid tumor such as melanoma, head and neck, liver or kidney cancer.

This clone was seen only once. The V and J genes are TRBV5-7 and TRBJ1-1, with D perhaps matching TRBD1 (6 bases). TRBV5-7 is an ORF for which the function is uncertain. Trimming pared 4 bases from V and 5 bases from J, leaving 18 bases between. The CDR3 runs 15 residues. The CDR3 DNA reads as TGTGCCAGCAGCCCTGGAGGGGGGGAATGTACTGAAGCTTTCTTT. Its protein is CASSPGGGECTEAFF.

This clone showed up just a few times. The rearrangement uses TRBV18 and TRBJ1-5, with unresolved D. The CDR3 spans 13 residues. V lost 8 bases and J lost 1, with 9 bases in between. Germline CDR1 and CDR2: KGHSH and LQKENI. CDR3 sequence: CASAAESNQPQHF. The CDR3, as DNA: TGTGCCAGCGCGGCGGAGAGCAATCAGCCCCAGCATTTT.

V and J are TRBV7-2 and TRBJ1-2, with 7 bases lining up with TRBD1. The CDR3 covers 17 residues. V shed 3 bases and J 2 bases; nucleotides not matched to a gene: 12. CDR1 SGHTA and CDR2 FQGNSA come from the germline V gene. The CDR3 nucleotides are TGTGCCAGCAGCTTTTCGGGACAGTTAGCACTAAACTATGGCTACACCTTC. It translates to CASSFSGQLALNYGYTF.

This chain joins TRBV6-5 and TRBJ1-3; no firm D call. Trimming shortened V by 5 bases and J by 8 bases, and 16 bases separated the two germline ends. The CDR3 has 14 residues. Germline lookup yields CDR1 MNHEY and CDR2 SVGAGI. The CDR3 DNA reads TGTGCCAGCAGTCAGAAAGGAGTCCAGGACACCATATATTTT. Its translation: CASSQKGVQDTIYF.

The chain employs TRBV6-6 and TRBJ1-2; D may be TRBD1 (5 bases). The CDR3 runs 14 residues. Germline V gene lookup returns CDR1 MNHNY and CDR2 SVGAGI (reference sequence). Trimming pared 5 bases from V and 6 bases from J, leaving 16 bases between. The CDR3 DNA follows: TGTGCCAGCAGTGCACCGGGACTGGAGGATGGCTACACCTTC. It is translated as CASSAPGLEDGYTF.

This clone was seen a single time. The sample holds other DNA sequences that translate to the same CDR3. The rearrangement links TRBV6-1 to TRBJ2-2; the D gene is possibly TRBD2 (7 bases). CDR1 and CDR2 (germline): MNHNS, SASEGT. CDR3 length: 15 amino acids. Trimming took off 6 bases at V and 5 bases at J, with 16 bases between the two ends. The CDR3 coding sequence is TGTGCCAGCAGGGCGTGGGGGGGGCAGACCGGGGAGCTGTTTTTT. It translates to CASRAWGGQTGELFF.

V gene TRBV6-1 combines with J gene TRBJ2-1; D unclear. V lost 0 bases and J lost 9, with 6 bases in between. The CDR3 has 12 amino acids. Germline assignment: CDR1 MNHNS and CDR2 SASEGT. This CDR3 reads CASSEAGFEQFF. As DNA, the CDR3 is TGTGCCAGCAGTGAAGCGGGGTTTGAGCAGTTCTTC.

The chain employs TRBV6-5 and TRBJ1-4; maybe TRBD1 (5 bases). This CDR3 spans 16 amino acids. Trimming took 0 bases from V and 5 from J, leaving 13 bases between them. CDR1 MNHEY and CDR2 SVGAGI come from the germline V gene. The CDR3 coding sequence is TGTGCCAGCAGTTACTCGATAGGGGCTACAAATGAAAAACTGTTTTTT. It encodes CASSYSIGATNEKLFF.

J is TRBJ2-1 and V is TRBV7-9; 8 bases are shared with TRBD2. Losses at the gene ends were 2 bases for V and 6 bases for J; bases not matched to a gene: 12. Germline V lookup: CDR1 SEHNR, CDR2 FQNEAQ (reference sequence). The CDR3 covers 17 residues. The CDR3 is CASSLSRVSAGGNEQFF. The CDR3 coding sequence is TGTGCCAGCAGCTTAAGTCGGGTTTCGGCGGGAGGCAATGAGCAGTTCTTC.

The rearrangement joins TRBV6-5 to TRBJ2-1, with 12 positions matching TRBD2. The CDR3 covers 15 residues. J was trimmed by 8 bases and V by 5 bases; bases with no gene match: 7. Germline CDR1 MNHEY, CDR2 SVGAGI. Written as DNA, the CDR3 is TGTGCCAGCAGTCCCACTAGCGGGAGGTTGGATGAGCAGTTCTTC. It specifies CASSPTSGRLDEQFF.

This sequence joins TRBV6-1 and TRBJ2-7, with 7 bases fitting TRBD1. Germline V lookup: CDR1 MNHNS, CDR2 SASEGT. This CDR3 comprises 13 residues. V dropped 10 bases and J dropped 2; count of bases not matched to a gene: 8. The CDR3 is CAIRTGLAYEQYF. The CDR3 nucleotides are TGTGCCATTCGGACAGGCCTAGCCTACGAGCAGTACTTC.

As to this clone: This CDR3 is also generated by other DNA sequences in the sample. The chain has TRBV28 and TRBJ2-2, with unresolved D. The CDR3 covers 13 residues. In germline, CDR1 is MDHEN, CDR2 SYDVKM. V was pared by 2 bases and J by 1 base, with 2 bases between. The CDR3 is CASSLQNTGELFF. The CDR3 DNA is TGTGCCAGCAGTTTACAGAACACCGGGGAGCTGTTTTTT.

The rearrangement uses TRBV28 and TRBJ1-4; D is perhaps TRBD1 (6 bases). Trimming cost V 4 bases and J 5 bases, with 17 bases left between them. There are 16 residues in the CDR3. The germline V gene has CDR1 MDHEN and CDR2 SYDVKM. The CDR3 loop reads CASSSQQGGGNEKLFF. The CDR3 DNA is TGTGCCAGCAGTTCTCAACAGGGTGGAGGAAATGAAAAACTGTTTTTT. Based on the CDR3 plus reference TRBV28 and TRBJ1-4, the full variable domain is DVKVTQSSRYLVKRTGEKVFLECVQDMDHENMFWYRQDPGLGLRLIYFSYDVKMKEKGDIPEGYSVSREKKERFSLILESASTNQTSMYLCASSSQQGGGNEKLFFGSGTQLSVL.

The V call is TRBV7-2, the J call TRBJ1-1; D remains unclear. Germline CDR1 reads SGHTA; CDR2 reads FQGNSA. The CDR3 is 14 amino acids. V was pared by 1 base and J by 1 base, with 7 bases between. The CDR3 DNA is TGTGCCAGCAGCTTAGACGGGGAGAACACTGAAGCTTTCTTT. Encoded protein: CASSLDGENTEAFF.

This rearrangement joins TRBV2 to TRBJ1-1, with 7 bases lining up with TRBD1. Germline V gives CDR1 SNHLY, CDR2 FYNNEI. The CDR3 sequence is 12 residues long. Trimming at V came to 10 bases and at J to 3 bases, leaving 5 bases not matched to a gene. CDR3 sequence reads: CATRQGDTEAFF. The CDR3 DNA follows: TGTGCCACCCGACAGGGTGACACTGAAGCTTTCTTT.

This rearrangement joins TRBV7-9 to TRBJ1-5; a weak D match, TRBD1 (5 bases). Trimming shortened V by 5 bases and J by 5 bases, and 10 bases separated the two germline ends. Germline CDR1 SEHNR, CDR2 FQNEAQ (reference sequence). This CDR3 has 13 amino acids. The CDR3 region is CASSRGSDQPQHF. The CDR3 region has the DNA TGTGCCAGCAGCAGGGGATCGGATCAGCCCCAGCATTTT.

J is TRBJ2-3 and V is TRBV9; 9 nucleotides line up with TRBD2. Germline CDR1 SGDLS, CDR2 YYNGEE. The CDR3 has 14 residues. V shed 0 bases, J shed 6 bases, and the junction held 2 bases outside the gene matches. CDR3: CASSVASGGDTQYF. The CDR3 coding sequence is TGTGCCAGCAGCGTAGCCAGCGGGGGGGATACGCAGTATTTT.

The V call is TRBV19, the J call TRBJ2-1, with 10 nucleotides matching TRBD2. Germline loops: CDR1 LNHDA, CDR2 SQIVND (reference sequence). The trim removed 7 bases at V and 7 bases at J, leaving 10 bases unmatched. The CDR3 consists of 15 residues. Written as DNA, the CDR3 is TGTGCCAGTAAGACCCGGACTAGCGGTGGAAATGAGCAGTTCTTC. As protein: CASKTRTSGGNEQFF.

The chain links TRBV5-4 to TRBJ1-2; TRBD1 matches 7 bases. V lost 4 bases and J lost 5; bases outside the gene matches: 14. Germline V lookup: CDR1 SGHNT, CDR2 YYREEE (reference sequence). This CDR3 is 16 amino acids long. Written as DNA, the CDR3 is TGTGCCAGCAGCCCGGGGACAGCGGGAATTGGTTATGGCTACACCTTC. Translating gives CASSPGTAGIGYGYTF.

In this sample, this clone turned up once. The chain joins TRBV9 to TRBJ2-1; 9 nucleotides line up with TRBD2. There are 15 residues in the CDR3. With V trimmed by 4 bases and J by 5 bases, 7 bases remained unmatched. From germline, CDR1 is SGDLS and CDR2 YYNGEE. CDR3 protein: CASSLLAGIDNEQFF. Written as DNA, the CDR3 is TGTGCCAGCAGCCTCCTAGCGGGGATCGACAATGAGCAGTTCTTC.

The rearrangement links TRBV28 to TRBJ1-4; 8 bases agree with TRBD1. CDR1 is MDHEN, CDR2 SYDVKM, per germline. V shed 6 bases, J shed 3 bases, and the junction held 12 bases outside the gene matches. The CDR3 totals 17 residues. The CDR3 region is CASSPLQGAMANEKLFF. The CDR3 DNA follows: TGTGCCAGCAGCCCCCTCCAGGGGGCGATGGCTAATGAAAAACTGTTTTTT.

The chain couples TRBV28 to TRBJ1-1, with D perhaps TRBD1 (5 bases). Germline assignment: CDR1 MDHEN and CDR2 SYDVKM. This CDR3 region has 15 residues. V was pared by 4 bases and J by 4 bases, with 16 bases between. The CDR3 spells CASSSGDRGSTEAFF. The CDR3 DNA is TGTGCCAGCAGTTCGGGAGACCGGGGGAGCACTGAAGCTTTCTTT.

This clone was counted a single time. The genes are TRBV30 and TRBJ2-5; D possibly corresponds to TRBD1 (5 bases). V was pared by 0 bases and J by 3 bases, with 11 bases between. The CDR3 covers 14 residues. Germline CDR1 GTSNPN, CDR2 SVGIG (reference sequence). The chain's CDR3 is CAWSVQGLEETQYF. The CDR3 DNA reads as TGTGCCTGGAGTGTTCAGGGATTGGAAGAGACCCAGTACTTC.

This chain connects TRBV9 to TRBJ2-7, with D hard to call. Per germline, CDR1 SGDLS and CDR2 YYNGEE. The CDR3 is 14 residues long. V was shortened by 10 bases and J by 5 bases, with 22 bases between the two germline ends. CDR3 loop: CAGTDATTYDEQYF. In nucleotides, the CDR3 is TGTGCCGGAACTGACGCCACCACATACGACGAGCAGTACTTC. Full variable domain (missing parts from reference TRBV9 and TRBJ2-7): DSGVTQTPKHLITATGQRVTLRCSPRSGDLSVYWYQQSLDQGLQFLIQYYNGEERAKGNILERFSAQQFPDLHSELNLSSLELGDSALYFCAGTDATTYDEQYFGPGTRLTVT.

The chain couples TRBV7-9 to TRBJ2-6; D possibly uses TRBD1 or TRBD2 (5 bases each). CDR3 length equals 18 residues. V was shortened by 4 bases and J by 0 bases, with 16 bases between the two germline ends. Germline V gives CDR1 SEHNR, CDR2 FQNEAQ (reference sequence). The CDR3 reads CASSSPRDGPSGANVLTF. DNA for the CDR3: TGTGCCAGCAGCTCCCCGAGGGACGGACCCTCTGGGGCCAACGTCCTGACTTTC.

The V gene is TRBV5-1, the J gene TRBJ1-4; D might be TRBD1 (6 bases). Germline assignment: CDR1 SGHRS and CDR2 YFSETQ. This CDR3 is built from 16 residues. Trimming shortened V by 7 bases and J by 4 bases, and 20 bases separated the two germline ends. CDR3 in amino acids: CASSLFPGGFNEKLFF. CDR3 nucleotide sequence: TGCGCCAGCTCTCTCTTTCCGGGGGGCTTTAATGAAAAACTGTTTTTT.

The genes are TRBV6-4 and TRBJ2-6; D is unresolved. The CDR3 sequence is 15 residues long. Germline CDR1 and CDR2: MRHNA and SNTAGT. V shed 3 bases and J shed 0 bases, with 6 bases lying between them. Here the CDR3 reads CASSEENSGANVLTF. Here the CDR3 DNA reads TGTGCCAGCAGTGAAGAAAACTCTGGGGCCAACGTCCTGACTTTC.

The chain couples TRBV5-1 to TRBJ2-5; TRBD2 matches at 9 bases. The CDR3 is 15 amino acids. CDR1 and CDR2 (germline): SGHRS, YFSETQ. Trimming cost V 6 bases and J 5 bases; bases outside gene matches: 11. The CDR3 DNA reads as TGCGCCAGCACAATAGCGGGAGCGGTAGCGGAGACCCAGTACTTC. Translating gives CASTIAGAVAETQYF.

The chain combines TRBV11-2 with TRBJ2-1; perhaps TRBD2 as D (6 bases). V lost 1 base and J 9 bases, leaving 16 bases between the germline ends. The CDR3 covers 15 residues. Germline V gene sequence: CDR1 SGHAT, CDR2 FQNNGV. CDR3 sequence (DNA): TGTGCCAGCAGCTTAGTGCGCGGGACTTGGGGTGAGCAGTTCTTC. It yields the protein CASSLVRGTWGEQFF. Using reference TRBV11-2 and TRBJ2-1 for the parts outside the CDR3, the full variable domain is EAGVAQSPRYKIIEKRQSVAFWCNPISGHATLYWYQQILGQGPKLLIQFQNNGVVDDSQLPKDRFSAERLKGVDSTLKIQPAKLEDSAVYLCASSLVRGTWGEQFFGPGTRLTVL.

The chain couples TRBV4-1 to TRBJ1-1; D perhaps matches TRBD1 (5 bases). The CDR3 has 15 residues. V was cut by 2 bases and J by 1 base, with 11 bases left in between. Germline assignment: CDR1 MGHRA and CDR2 YSYEKL. As DNA, the CDR3 is TGCGCCAGCAGCCAACCGTTGGACAAGAACACTGAAGCTTTCTTT. Protein: CASSQPLDKNTEAFF.